This T cell receptor (beta chain) was documented in a study of CD4 T cells in relation to SARS-CoV-2 and coronaviruses. Study-wide context: PBMCs were cultured with antigen for 10 days before TCR beta sequencing.

Repertoires were generated with immunoSEQ multiplex PCR, while TCRdb's copy carries only in-frame clones and drops some. The data show 17,000 or so clones, approximately 80% seen once. Concerning this clone: What it binds is not known.

Unexposed donor CD4+ T cells date from about 2011-2018, before the COVID-19 pandemic. After approximately ten days of culture, CD4+ T cells were isolated. As cell numbers allowed, unexposed-donor CD4+ T cells faced SARS-CoV-2 S/N and four cold-coronavirus spikes. Cultures held two million PBMCs per well with around 9.4 IU/ml IL-2. On days 3 and 7, cultures got half fresh IL-2 medium. The CDR3 consists of 15 residues. The V gene lost 2 bases and the J gene lost 7 bases, with 18 bases spanning the gap. Germline CDR1 GTSNPN, CDR2 SVGIG (reference sequence). This TCR was sampled from a human donor in good health. The chain uses TRBV30 and TRBJ2-1; no firm D call. Sequencing input: CD4+ T cells from PBMCs, cultured in vitro. The CDR3 coding sequence is TGTGCCTGGAGTTGGAAGGGTGGGAACTCGAATGAGCAGTTCTTC. As protein: CAWSWKGGNSNEQFF.